The following is a TCR beta chain sequence with its context. Its antigen is currently unknown. Data came from immunoSEQ multiplex PCR; TCRdb stores just in-frame clones and leaves some out. The repertoire consists of some 100,000 clones, with 82% occurring once and the leading ten covering roughly 6.8%. This sample was included in a study of radiation and T cells in renal cell carcinoma. About the study: Nephrectomy followed 15 Gy stereotactic body radiation by 4 weeks.

V lost 5 bases to trimming and J lost 0 bases, with 19 bases between them. The germline CDR1 and CDR2 sequences are SGHTA and FQGNSA. The CDR3 covers 17 residues. Study-wide points: In blood, top tumor clones expanded by 2 weeks, shrinking by 4.

Time point of the sample: baseline pretreatment blood. Sample treatment: 15 Gy SBRT to primary tumor, nephrectomy 4 weeks later. This renal cell carcinoma was of the clear cell type. The material was blood, obtained from a patient whose treatment included radiotherapy and nephrectomy. The source of this sequence is a man aged 60 to 69 with renal cell carcinoma. The genes are TRBV7-2 and TRBJ1-1; D is unresolved. The CDR3 nucleotides read TGTGCCAGCAGCCTCCTCTGGGCGTCCACTATGAACACTGAAGCTTTCTTT. Residues: CASSLLWASTMNTEAFF.